What follows are 16 T cell receptor beta chains derived from one specimen sequenced in a study of T cell responses to AZD1222 COVID-19 vaccine (dated by TCRdb to the early 2020s). The sample's time point label, in plain terms: baseline before first vaccination. Libraries came from the immunoSEQ multiplex PCR assay. TCRdb stores this immuneACCESS table with in-frame sequences only. Part of the clones is absent; in the studies checked, under half of the shortfall reflects unresolved V genes, and no reason is known for the rest. A total of roughly 97,000 clones appear in this sample, around nine tenths of them only once. Clones ranked in the top ten supply just under 7.5% of the sample. The source material was peripheral blood, sampled on day 0 of AZD1222 vaccination. These receptors came from an adult in good health.

The chain carries TRBV28 and TRBJ1-5, with D possibly TRBD1 on 5 matching bases. CDR3 size: 16 residues. V lost 4 bases and J 0 bases, leaving 13 bases between the germline ends. Germline CDR1 is MDHEN and CDR2 is SYDVKM. CDR3 coding DNA: TGTGCCAGCAGTTCTCCTATTGGGGGTAGCAATCAGCCCCAGCATTTT. Translated, it gives CASSSPIGGSNQPQHF.

The chain joins TRBV25-1 to TRBJ1-3, with D possibly being TRBD1 (5 bases). The germline gives CDR1 MGHDK, CDR2 SYGVNS. This CDR3 spans 13 amino acids. V lost 8 bases, J lost 2 bases, and 10 bases lay in between. The DNA for the CDR3 is TGTGCCAGCGCCGGGGGGGCTGGAAACACCATATATTTT. As protein: CASAGGAGNTIYF.

V is TRBV18 and J is TRBJ2-2, with TRBD2 as a possible D gene (6 bases). V lost 7 bases to trimming and J lost 0 bases, with 9 bases between them. CDR1 is KGHSH and CDR2 is LQKENI in the germline V gene. This CDR3 is built from 14 residues. The CDR3 protein is CASFAGPNTGELFF. For the CDR3, the DNA is TGTGCCAGCTTTGCGGGGCCGAACACCGGGGAGCTGTTTTTT.

The rearrangement uses TRBV5-1 and TRBJ2-1; weak D call: TRBD2 (5 bases). Germline CDR1 reads SGHRS; CDR2 reads YFSETQ. The CDR3 has 19 amino acids. Trimming left V 0 bases short and J 4 bases short, with 23 bases between. CDR3 loop: CASSLGINRDVPAYNEQFF. CDR3 sequence (DNA): TGCGCCAGCAGCTTGGGAATAAACCGGGATGTCCCGGCGTACAATGAGCAGTTCTTC.

This chain links TRBV9 with TRBJ2-1; 7 bases line up with TRBD2. Germline-derived CDR1 and CDR2 are SGDLS and YYNGEE. The length of the CDR3 is 15 residues. With 4 bases clipped from V and 3 bases from J, the junction kept 7 bases outside the gene matches. The DNA of the CDR3 is TGTGCCAGCAGCCAGACGGGACTACTCTACAATGAGCAGTTCTTC. This encodes CASSQTGLLYNEQFF.

V is TRBV27 and J is TRBJ1-6, with 8 positions matching TRBD1. Germline loops: CDR1 MNHEY, CDR2 SMNVEV (reference sequence). With 6 bases clipped from V and 7 bases from J, the junction kept 5 bases outside the gene matches. The CDR3 has 14 residues. Here the CDR3 DNA reads TGTGCCAGCAGACAGACAGGGGAGAATTCACCCCTCCACTTT. This encodes CASRQTGENSPLHF.

This chain joins TRBV2 and TRBJ2-3, with 8 bases that match TRBD2. The CDR3 consists of 16 residues. The germline gives CDR1 SNHLY, CDR2 FYNNEI. V gave up 5 bases and J gave up 0 bases; unmatched junction bases: 7. The CDR3 bases are TGTGCCAGCAGTCCTGGACTAGCCGCTAGCACAGATACGCAGTATTTT. Translating gives CASSPGLAASTDTQYF.

This chain connects TRBV6-5 to TRBJ2-7; D gene unclear. The CDR3 is 13 residues long. In germline, CDR1 is MNHEY, CDR2 SVGAGI. The V and J ends lost 8 bases and 3 bases respectively, with 14 bases between them. In nucleotides, the CDR3 is TGTGCCAGCGGCGGTGTGGAATACTACGAGCAGTACTTC. It codes for CASGGVEYYEQYF.

This clone appeared once. The chain carries TRBV29-1 and TRBJ2-7; tentative D call: TRBD2 (6 bases). Deletions cut 4 bases from V and 4 bases from J, with 11 bases between. CDR3 size: 12 residues. The germline gives CDR1 SQVTM, CDR2 ANQGSEA. The CDR3 is CSVGPSAYEQYF. For the CDR3, the DNA is TGCAGCGTTGGGCCTAGCGCATACGAGCAGTACTTC.

The chain recombines TRBV30 with TRBJ1-6, with TRBD1 identical over 8 bases. After removal of 5 bases from V and 5 bases from J, the junction contained 11 bases not matched to a gene. Germline loops: CDR1 GTSNPN, CDR2 SVGIG (reference sequence). This CDR3 has 16 amino acids. The DNA of the CDR3 is TGTGCCTGGCGTCTCCCAGGGGGCTTTAATAATTCACCCCTCCACTTT. Translation: CAWRLPGGFNNSPLHF.

In this sample, this clone turned up once. V and J are TRBV5-5 and TRBJ1-1; possible D gene TRBD1, 6 bases. CDR1 SGHKS and CDR2 YYEKEE come from the germline V gene (reference sequence). V shed 4 bases and J shed 3 bases, with 16 bases lying between them. CDR3 size: 15 residues. CDR3 region: CASSPGAGVDTEAFF. CDR3 in DNA: TGTGCCAGCAGCCCGGGGGCAGGGGTTGACACTGAAGCTTTCTTT. The whole variable domain, remainder taken from reference TRBV5-5 and TRBJ1-1, is DAGVTQSPTHLIKTRGQQVTLRCSPISGHKSVSWYQQVLGQGPQFIFQYYEKEERGRGNFPDRFSARQFPNYSSELNVNALLLGDSALYLCASSPGAGVDTEAFFGQGTRLTVV.

The J gene is TRBJ2-1, the V gene TRBV19; 7 bases align to TRBD1. J lost 5 bases, V lost 3 bases, and 7 bases had no gene match. Germline-derived CDR1 and CDR2 are LNHDA and SQIVND (reference sequence). The CDR3 runs to 15 residues. The CDR3: CASSISGQSHNEQFF. The CDR3, as DNA: TGTGCCAGTAGTATTTCGGGACAGAGTCACAATGAGCAGTTCTTC.

The chain recombines TRBV30 with TRBJ2-5, with TRBD2 matching over 12 bases. This CDR3 comprises 16 residues. The ends lost 1 base at V and 5 bases at J; junction bases unmatched: 8. Germline CDR1 is GTSNPN and CDR2 is SVGIG (reference sequence). The CDR3 region has the DNA TGTGCCTGGAGTGGACTAGCGGGAGTTAGTTTCGAGACCCAGTACTTC. Its translation: CAWSGLAGVSFETQYF.

This rearrangement joins TRBV4-2 to TRBJ2-1, with 7 bases identical to TRBD2. The CDR3 extends over 17 amino acids. V gave up 0 bases and J gave up 4 bases; unmatched junction bases: 9. The V gene's germline CDR1 is LGHNA and CDR2 YNFKEQ. Here the CDR3 reads CASSQDGGGSAYNEQFF. CDR3 coding DNA: TGTGCCAGCAGCCAAGATGGCGGGGGTTCGGCTTACAATGAGCAGTTCTTC.

The chain links TRBV19 to TRBJ1-2; 8 bases match TRBD1. This CDR3 spans 14 amino acids. J was trimmed by 4 bases and V by 9 bases; bases with no gene match: 10. The germline V gene has CDR1 LNHDA and CDR2 SQIVND (reference sequence). CDR3 sequence reads: CASSNQGAIYGYTF. The CDR3 DNA sequence: TGTGCCAGCTCAAACCAGGGGGCGATCTATGGCTACACCTTC. Full variable domain (missing parts from reference TRBV19 and TRBJ1-2): DGGITQSPKYLFRKEGQNVTLSCEQNLNHDAMYWYRQDPGQGLRLIYYSQIVNDFQKGDIAEGYSVSREKKESFPLTVTSAQKNPTAFYLCASSNQGAIYGYTFGSGTRLTVV.

The rearrangement joins TRBV10-3 to TRBJ2-7; 12 bases fit TRBD1. Trimming removed 5 bases from V and 7 bases from J; junction bases left unmatched: 6. Germline V CDR1 and CDR2: ENHRY, SYGVKD. The CDR3 consists of 14 residues. CDR3 region: CAISPGTGGEEQYF. In DNA form, the CDR3 reads TGTGCCATCAGTCCCGGGACAGGGGGCGAGGAGCAGTACTTC.